Each of the 28 T cell receptor beta chains below was sequenced from the same sample in a study of blood T cells in healthy people across ages. The second PCR ran about 7 to 12 cycles with a sample-barcoded 5' primer and J-beta primers. TCRdb called the 5' RACE reads again in MiXCR, with one record for every CDR3 protein. This sample has approximately 730,000 distinct CDR3 sequences; about 42% occur once, and the top ten carry 20% to 25%. The sequenced sample consisted of blood. All receptors derive from a woman in her sixties or seventies in good health.

This rearrangement joins TRBV27 to TRBJ2-7; D is perhaps TRBD2 (6 bases). This CDR3 contains 13 residues. Germline CDR1 is MNHEY and CDR2 is SMNVEV (reference sequence). Trimming took off 6 bases at V and 2 bases at J, with 11 bases between the two ends. CDR3 in amino acids: CASRSGLTYEQYF. CDR3 DNA sequence: TGTGCCAGCAGAAGCGGGCTGACCTACGAGCAGTACTTC.

In this sample, this clonotype turned up a few times. The chain is built from TRBV12-3 or TRBV12-4 and TRBJ2-7, with TRBD1 identical over 9 bases. V lost 3 bases and J lost 5; bases outside the gene matches: 8. The CDR3 runs 15 residues. The CDR3 protein is CASSFSGTGNDEQYF. The CDR3, as DNA: TGTGCCAGCAGTTTTTCCGGGACAGGGAATGACGAGCAGTACTTC.

With regard to this clonotype: Sequence at one end of the junction differs from germline and may be a read error. This chain joins TRBV12-3 or TRBV12-4 and TRBJ1-1, with no clear D. CDR3 length: 13 amino acids. DNA of the CDR3: TGTACCAGCAGTAAAGGGTTGAACACTGAAGCTTTCTTT. Translated: CTSSKGLNTEAFF.

The chain uses TRBV20-1 and TRBJ2-7; TRBD1 or TRBD2 may be the D gene (5 bases each). The DNA end is a closer match to TRBJ2-5, so the J assignment may be wrong. Germline V lookup: CDR1 DFQATT, CDR2 SNEGSKA (reference sequence). The CDR3 is made up of 14 amino acids. CDR3 protein: CSAMDNLARETQYF. DNA of the CDR3: TGCAGTGCTATGGACAACCTAGCCAGGGAGACCCAGTACTTC.

This clonotype was found a few times. V gene TRBV28 combines with J gene TRBJ2-1; no clear D. The V and J ends lost 7 bases and 5 bases respectively, with 9 bases between them. This CDR3 has 12 residues. The V gene's germline CDR1 is MDHEN and CDR2 SYDVKM. CDR3 amino acids: CASIAGNNEQFF. The CDR3 region has the DNA TGTGCCAGCATAGCCGGAAACAATGAGCAGTTCTTC.

This clonotype was counted a few times. The chain carries TRBV20-1 and TRBJ1-1; 7 nucleotides line up with TRBD1. Germline V gene lookup returns CDR1 DFQATT and CDR2 SNEGSKA (reference sequence). This CDR3 has 15 amino acids. Trimming took 6 bases from V and 3 from J; bases not matched to a gene: 13. The DNA for the CDR3 is TGCAGTGCAAGACATCTTGACAGGGTCCACACTGAAGCTTTCTTT. Amino acid sequence: CSARHLDRVHTEAFF.

This clonotype has more than one count but fewer than ten. V usage is TRBV13 and J usage is TRBJ2-3; D perhaps matches TRBD1 (7 bases). The CDR3 is 20 residues long. Germline V gives CDR1 PRHDT, CDR2 FYEKMQ (reference sequence). The V gene lost 5 bases and the J gene lost 2 bases, with 29 bases spanning the gap. CDR3 residues: CASSGTGTAHGSTVTDTQYF. CDR3 sequence (DNA): TGTGCCAGCAGCGGAACCGGGACAGCGCACGGGAGTACGGTCACAGATACGCAGTATTTT.

The J gene is TRBJ2-5, the V gene TRBV5-5; maybe TRBD2 (5 bases). Deletions cut 5 bases from V and 5 bases from J, with 10 bases between. This CDR3 has 12 amino acids. The germline CDR1 and CDR2 sequences are SGHKS and YYEKEE (reference sequence). The DNA for the CDR3 is TGTGCCAGCAGGCGACTAAGGGAGACCCAGTACTTC. As protein: CASRRLRETQYF.

This clonotype was seen more than once but under ten times. This chain's CDR3 is CAIRTSGGVPDTQYF. The CDR3, as DNA: TGTGCCATCAGGACTAGCGGGGGGGTTCCAGATACGCAGTATTTT. The chain joins TRBV10-3 to TRBJ2-3; TRBD2 agrees at 14 bases. The CDR3 totals 15 residues. V shed 6 bases and J 4 bases; nucleotides not matched to a gene: 3. Looked up from germline, CDR1 is ENHRY and CDR2 is SYGVKD.

V gene TRBV5-1 combines with J gene TRBJ2-2, with 7 bases matching TRBD2. The CDR3 sequence is 16 residues long. The V and J ends lost 3 bases and 3 bases, in that order; junction bases with no gene match: 8. Germline lookup yields CDR1 SGHRS and CDR2 YFSETQ. The CDR3 coding sequence is TGCGCCAGCAGCTGGGCCCCGAGCGGGGACACCGGGGAGCTGTTTTTT. Its translation is CASSWAPSGDTGELFF. The full variable domain, with the rest looked up from reference TRBV5-1 and TRBJ2-2, is KAGVTQTPRYLIKTRGQQVTLSCSPISGHRSVSWYQQTPGQGLQFLFEYFSETQRNKGNFPGRFSGRQFSNSRSEMNVSTLELGDSALYLCASSWAPSGDTGELFFGEGSRLTVL.

This rearrangement joins TRBV14 to TRBJ1-5; tentatively, D is TRBD1 (5 bases). Germline V CDR1 and CDR2: SGHDN, FVKESK. The CDR3 extends over 19 amino acids. Trimming stripped 1 base from V and 0 bases from J, with 19 bases between. CDR3 bases: TGTGCCAGCAGCCAAGCGATCCCGACAAAGACAGATAGCAATCAGCCCCAGCATTTT. Protein: CASSQAIPTKTDSNQPQHF.

The chain joins TRBV6-6 to TRBJ1-5, with D possibly matching TRBD1 (6 bases). This CDR3 is built from 16 residues. Germline CDR1 reads MNHNY; CDR2 reads SVGAGI (reference sequence). The V end was cut by 6 bases, the J end by 1 base, with 16 bases between. In DNA form, the CDR3 reads TGTGCCAGCAGGCTGGGGGGGGGCTGCAGCAATCAGCCCCAGCATTTT. This codes for CASRLGGGCSNQPQHF.

This clonotype came up a few times. The rearrangement links TRBV20-1 to TRBJ2-4; TRBD2 is a possible D gene (6 bases). The CDR3 length is 14 residues. Trimming stripped 2 bases from V and 3 bases from J, with 11 bases between. The germline CDR1 and CDR2 sequences are DFQATT and SNEGSKA (reference sequence). CDR3 region: CSARWPGDKNIQYF. As DNA, the CDR3 is TGCAGTGCTAGATGGCCGGGGGACAAAAACATTCAGTACTTC.

This clonotype was found a few times. The chain uses TRBV5-1 and TRBJ2-5, with D perhaps TRBD2 (6 bases). V lost 0 bases and J 3 bases, leaving 9 bases between the germline ends. The CDR3 covers 14 residues. The germline CDR1 and CDR2 sequences are SGHRS and YFSETQ. DNA of the CDR3: TGCGCCAGCAGCTTGGTTAGCGGTGAAGAGACCCAGTACTTC. This encodes CASSLVSGEETQYF.

To note about this clonotype: One end of the junction varies from germline; a read error may be responsible. CDR3 loop: CASSLELVGLSYNERFF. The CDR3 coding sequence is TGCGCCAGCAGCTTGGAACTAGTTGGTCTCTCCTACAATGAGCGGTTCTTC. V gene TRBV5-1 combines with J gene TRBJ2-1; possible D gene TRBD2, 5 bases. The germline V gene has CDR1 SGHRS and CDR2 YFSETQ. CDR3 length: 17 residues. The full variable domain, with the rest looked up from reference TRBV5-1 and TRBJ2-1, is KAGVTQTPRYLIKTRGQQVTLSCSPISGHRSVSWYQQTPGQGLQFLFEYFSETQRNKGNFPGRFSGRQFSNSRSEMNVSTLELGDSALYLCASSLELVGLSYNERFFGPGTRLTVL.

This sequence joins TRBV7-9 and TRBJ2-1, with 7 bases matching TRBD2. The CDR3 is 15 residues long. Germline values: CDR1 SEHNR, CDR2 FQNEAQ (reference sequence). Germline trimming cut 5 bases from V and 8 bases from J; bases unmatched to any gene: 12. Here the CDR3 reads CASSRGLVGLDEQFF. The CDR3 region has the DNA TGTGCCAGCAGCAGAGGACTAGTCGGACTCGATGAGCAGTTCTTC. The complete variable domain, with remaining parts taken from reference TRBV7-9 and TRBJ2-1, reads DTGVSQNPRHKITKRGQNVTFRCDPISEHNRLYWYRQTLGQGPEFLTYFQNEAQLEKSRLLSDRFSAERPKGSFSTLEIQRTEQGDSAMYLCASSRGLVGLDEQFFGPGTRLTVL.

V usage is TRBV6-2 or TRBV6-3 and J usage is TRBJ1-2, with TRBD1 as a possible D gene (5 bases). Per germline, CDR1 MNHEY and CDR2 SVGEGT. The CDR3 is 14 residues long. V was cut by 3 bases and J by 4 bases, with 12 bases left in between. This CDR3 is CASSYTGGVYGYTF. The DNA of the CDR3 is TGTGCCAGCAGTTATACCGGAGGGGTCTATGGCTACACCTTC.

The CDR3 loop reads CASSQEVSGGNEQFF. The CDR3 DNA sequence: TGTGCCAGCAGCCAAGAAGTCAGCGGGGGAAATGAGCAGTTCTTC. The V gene is TRBV3-1, the J gene TRBJ2-1; 8 nucleotides match TRBD2. This CDR3 is built from 15 residues. With V trimmed by 0 bases and J by 7 bases, 5 bases remained unmatched. Germline CDR1 reads LGHDT; CDR2 reads YNNKEL (reference sequence).

V and J are TRBV30 and TRBJ2-4, with D hard to call. This CDR3 region has 14 residues. The ends were cut back, 0 bases at V and 2 bases at J, with 8 bases in the middle. Germline lookup yields CDR1 GTSNPN and CDR2 SVGIG (reference sequence). CDR3 sequence: CAWSVSATKNIQYF. The CDR3 DNA sequence: TGTGCCTGGAGTGTATCTGCGACCAAAAACATTCAGTACTTC.

J is TRBJ1-1 and V is TRBV14, with D uncertain. The CDR3 runs to 15 residues. Germline-derived CDR1 and CDR2 are SGHDN and FVKESK. V lost 0 bases and J 4 bases, leaving 12 bases between the germline ends. As DNA, the CDR3 is TGTGCCAGCAGCCAAGAGACACCGGAACGCACTGAAGCTTTCTTT. This codes for CASSQETPERTEAFF. The full variable domain, in which reference TRBV14 and TRBJ1-1 provide the parts outside the CDR3, is EAGVTQFPSHSVIEKGQTVTLRCDPISGHDNLYWYRRVMGKEIKFLLHFVKESKQDESGMPNNRFLAERTGGTYSTLKVQPAELEDSGVYFCASSQETPERTEAFFGQGTRLTVV.

With regard to this clonotype: This may arise from a read error, as a much more abundant clone is one base away. The V gene is TRBV12-3 or TRBV12-4, the J gene TRBJ2-4; maybe TRBD2 (5 bases). The J call may be wrong; the DNA end is better matched by TRBJ2-7. The CDR3 extends over 12 amino acids. CDR3: CATRGLGYEQYF. The DNA of the CDR3 is TGTGCCACACGGGGTCTGGGCTACGAGCAGTACTTC.

Notes on this clonotype: At one end the junction does not follow the germline gene, possibly because of a read error. V and J are TRBV20-1 and TRBJ2-5; tentatively, D is TRBD2 (6 bases). CDR1 is DFQATT, CDR2 SNEGSKA, per germline (reference sequence). The CDR3 extends over 14 amino acids. This CDR3 is CSARARDTYNEQYF. CDR3 in DNA: TGCAGTGCCAGAGCGCGGGATACCTACAATGAGCAGTACTTC.

This clonotype was counted only a few times. The genes are TRBV5-1 and TRBJ2-7; TRBD1 matches at 10 bases. Germline V CDR1 and CDR2: SGHRS, YFSETQ. CDR3 length: 15 amino acids. V dropped 4 bases and J dropped 3; count of bases not matched to a gene: 7. The CDR3 DNA is TGCGCCAGCAGCAAAGGGACAGGGGAAAACTACGAGCAGTACTTC. The encoded protein is CASSKGTGENYEQYF.

In its sample, this clonotype was seen a few times. This rearrangement joins TRBV18 to TRBJ2-5, with TRBD1 identical over 10 bases. Trimming cost V 0 bases and J 5 bases; bases outside gene matches: 9. The CDR3 has 17 amino acids. Germline assignment: CDR1 KGHSH and CDR2 LQKENI. This CDR3 is CASSPPRGQGVSETQYF. For the CDR3, the DNA is TGTGCCAGCTCACCACCCCGAGGACAGGGGGTTTCGGAGACCCAGTACTTC.

This clonotype was seen repeatedly, ten times or more. V is TRBV20-1 and J is TRBJ2-1; weak D call: TRBD2 (5 bases). V was pared by 5 bases and J by 7 bases, with 18 bases between. CDR1 and CDR2 (germline): DFQATT, SNEGSKA (reference sequence). The CDR3 consists of 14 residues. The CDR3 region has the DNA TGCAGTGCTTCCCGGACTCGGGCTTTGAATGAGCAGTTCTTC. Its protein product is CSASRTRALNEQFF.

The rearrangement links TRBV11-1 to TRBJ2-4, with D unresolved. The CDR3 consists of 13 residues. Germline loops: CDR1 SGHAT, CDR2 FQDESV (reference sequence). With 5 bases removed from V and 6 bases from J, the gap between germline ends came to 11 bases. DNA for the CDR3: TGTGCCAGCAGCGTAGGACCCTTAAACATTCAGTACTTC. It codes for CASSVGPLNIQYF.

This clonotype was observed many times. CDR3 in DNA: TGTGCCAGCAGTGCAAACAGGGGTGGGGAGACCCAGTACTTC. The encoded protein is CASSANRGGETQYF. The chain carries TRBV6-1 and TRBJ2-5; TRBD1 aligns across 7 bases. The CDR3 is 14 residues long. Germline values: CDR1 MNHNS, CDR2 SASEGT. The ends lost 4 bases at V and 5 bases at J; junction bases unmatched: 7.

J is TRBJ2-1 and V is TRBV28; the match to TRBD2 covers 10 bases. Germline CDR1 and CDR2: MDHEN and SYDVKM. V gave up 2 bases and J gave up 7 bases; unmatched junction bases: 11. The CDR3 runs to 17 residues. The CDR3 DNA is TGTGCCAGCAGTTTAGGGGGGCCTAGCGGGAGTGGGAATGAGCAGTTCTTC. It yields the protein CASSLGGPSGSGNEQFF.